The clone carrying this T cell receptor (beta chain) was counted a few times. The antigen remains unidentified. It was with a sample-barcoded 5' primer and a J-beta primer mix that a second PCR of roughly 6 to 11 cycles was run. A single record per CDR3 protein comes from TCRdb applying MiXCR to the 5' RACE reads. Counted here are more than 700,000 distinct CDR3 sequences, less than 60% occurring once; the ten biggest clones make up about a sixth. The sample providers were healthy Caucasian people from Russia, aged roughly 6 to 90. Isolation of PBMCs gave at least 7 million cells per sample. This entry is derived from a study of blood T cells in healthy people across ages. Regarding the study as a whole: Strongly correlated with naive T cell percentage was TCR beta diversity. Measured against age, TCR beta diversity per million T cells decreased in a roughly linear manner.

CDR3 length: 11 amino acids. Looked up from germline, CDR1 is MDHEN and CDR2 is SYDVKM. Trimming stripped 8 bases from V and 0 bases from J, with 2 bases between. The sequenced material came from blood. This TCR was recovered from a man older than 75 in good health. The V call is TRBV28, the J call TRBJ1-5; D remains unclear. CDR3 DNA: TGTGCCAGCTATAGCAATCAGCCCCAGCATTTT. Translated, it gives CASYSNQPQHF.